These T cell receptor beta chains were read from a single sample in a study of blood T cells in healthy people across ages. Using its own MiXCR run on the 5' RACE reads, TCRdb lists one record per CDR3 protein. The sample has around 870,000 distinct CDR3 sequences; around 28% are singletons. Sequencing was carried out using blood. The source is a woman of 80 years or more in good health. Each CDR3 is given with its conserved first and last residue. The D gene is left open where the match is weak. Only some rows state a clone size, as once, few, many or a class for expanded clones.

TGTGCCAGCCATGGGCGGGGGCCCGGGGACTATGGCTACACCTTC,CASHGRGPGDYGYTF,NA,TRBJ1-2,many,TRBV28
TGTGCCAGCAGCCCCCGTGATAGCGGGGCCGCGAACACCGGGGAGCTGTTTTTT,CASSPRDSGAANTGELFF,TRBD2,TRBJ2-2,NA,TRBV9
TGTGCCAGCAGCCAAAGTTGGGGCTACACCTTC,CASSQSWGYTF,NA,TRBJ1-2,NA,TRBV11-2
TGTGCCAGCACCCCTAAGCACGAGCAGTACTTC,CASTPKHEQYF,NA,TRBJ2-7,NA,TRBV6-1
TGCGCCAGCAGTGCGACGACCGCGGGGCAGTATTTT,CASSATTAGQYF,NA,TRBJ2-3,many,TRBV10-1
TGTGCCAGCAGCTTATCCGGGACTAGCGTCTGGGAGACCCAGTACTTC,CASSLSGTSVWETQYF,TRBD2,TRBJ2-5,NA,TRBV7-2
NA,CASGTGVAVGNTF,NA,TRBJ1-2,NA,TRBV6-2/TRBV6-3
TGCGCCAGCAGCCAGGCCGACAGGGAGTTAGCTGGCTACACCTTC,CASSQADRELAGYTF,TRBD1,TRBJ1-2,many,TRBV4-3
TGCAGGGCTGGAAAGTTCCATGAAGCTTTCTTT,CRAGKFHEAFF,NA,TRBJ1-1,NA,TRBV20-1
TGTGCCACCAGCCTACAGAGTATGCGAGAGACCCAGTACTTC,CATSLQSMRETQYF,NA,TRBJ2-5,NA,TRBV15
TGCAGCGTTCGACAGGGGAGAGAAAAACTGTTTTTT,CSVRQGREKLFF,TRBD1,TRBJ1-4,NA,TRBV29-1
TGTGCCAGCAGGCCGGGACAGGGAGAGTCTTCAGCTTTCTTT,CASRPGQGESSAFF,TRBD1,TRBJ1-1,NA,TRBV6-5
TGCGCCAGCAGCGTCACCAGCTCTGGGGCCAACGTCCTGACTTTC,CASSVTSSGANVLTF,NA,TRBJ2-6,many,TRBV5-1
TGTGCCAGCAGCTTAGGTCAGCGAGTCAATCAGCCCCAGCATTTT,CASSLGQRVNQPQHF,NA,TRBJ1-5,few,TRBV5-5
TGCGCCAGCAGCCAAGAAGTCTCCAGGGATACGAACTATGGCTACACCTTC,CASSQEVSRDTNYGYTF,NA,TRBJ1-2,NA,TRBV4-3
TGTGCCAGCAGCCATTGGGGCGAAAATTCACCCCTCCACTTT,CASSHWGENSPLHF,NA,TRBJ1-6,NA,TRBV3-1
TGTGCCAGCAGTCTCACAGGGGGCAGGGAGCCCCAGCATTTT,CASSLTGGREPQHF,TRBD1,TRBJ1-5,NA,TRBV6-2/TRBV6-3
TGTGCCAGCAGCTTGGAAGCGACAACCTTGCGGGGCTACACCTTC,CASSLEATTLRGYTF,NA,TRBJ1-2,NA,TRBV14
TGTGCCAGCAGCCCGATAGTCCAGCGGGGAAATGAAAAACTGTTTTTT,CASSPIVQRGNEKLFF,NA,TRBJ1-4,NA,TRBV5-5
TGTGCCATCAGTGAGGGGGGGTCGACAGAGACCCAGTACTTC,CAISEGGSTETQYF,NA,TRBJ2-5,many,TRBV10-3
TGTGCCAGCAGCTCCGAACTAGCCACGGTTGGAAATGAGCAGTTCTTC,CASSSELATVGNEQFF,NA,TRBJ2-1,many,TRBV6-5
TGTGCCATCAGTGAGTCGGAGGGAAAAGACACTGAAGCTTTCTTT,CAISESEGKDTEAFF,NA,TRBJ1-1,many,TRBV10-3
TGTGCCAGCGGGGTGAATACGCAGTATTTT,CASGVNTQYF,NA,TRBJ2-3,many,TRBV7-9
TGTGCCAGCAGCTACAACAGGGTTGAGCAGTTCTTC,CASSYNRVEQFF,NA,TRBJ2-1,many,TRBV7-2
TGTGCCAGCAGTTTAGGCTCCCCCTCTGAAGCTTTCTTT,CASSLGSPSEAFF,NA,TRBJ1-1,NA,TRBV27
TGCGCCAGCAGCCAAGATCGAGCCGATTTGGAGCAGTACTTC,CASSQDRADLEQYF,NA,TRBJ2-7,many,TRBV4-3
TGCAGCGTTGAGCGAGCGGGGTACACCGGGGAGCTGTTTTTT,CSVERAGYTGELFF,TRBD2,TRBJ2-2,NA,TRBV29-1
TGTGCCTCCCTGACTAGCGGGGGGGCAGATACGCAGTATTTT,CASLTSGGADTQYF,TRBD2,TRBJ2-3,few,TRBV30
TGTGCCAGCAGTGAAGCTACAGGGGGATCTGGGGAGCAGTACTTC,CASSEATGGSGEQYF,TRBD1,TRBJ2-7,many,TRBV6-1
TGTGCCGGCTCACCACGGTCGCAGGCTGGGACCGGGGAGCTGTTTTTT,CAGSPRSQAGTGELFF,NA,TRBJ2-2,NA,TRBV18
TGTGCCAGCTCAAAAGAGGCCAGCGGGGGTAACACAGATACGCAGTATTTT,CASSKEASGGNTDTQYF,TRBD2,TRBJ2-3,NA,TRBV18
TGTGCCAGCAGTGAGGGTGCCACCTCCTACAATGAGCAGTACTTC,CASSEGATSYNEQYF,NA,TRBJ2-7,NA,TRBV2
TGTGCCAGCAGTTTACGAGGGAGGGTGGTCACAGATGTGCAGTATTTT,CASSLRGRVVTDVQYF,TRBD2,TRBJ2-3,few,TRBV12-3/TRBV12-4
TGCAGTGTCAAGACCCCCAGCGGAAACCAAGAGACCCAGTACTTC,CSVKTPSGNQETQYF,NA,TRBJ2-5,many,TRBV20-1
TGCAGTGCTAGAGAGAGGTTGGAGGGGTGGAATGAGCAGTTCTTC,CSARERLEGWNEQFF,NA,TRBJ2-1,many,TRBV20-1
TGTGCCAGCAGCTCATCCCACCCGGGACTAGCGGGGGCAAGCTCCTACAATGAGCAGTACTTC,CASSSSHPGLAGASSYNEQYF,TRBD2,TRBJ2-7,NA,TRBV7-9
TGTGCCAGCAGTTTATCAAAAGTACCGGGGAATGGCTACACCTTC,CASSLSKVPGNGYTF,NA,TRBJ1-2,few,TRBV12-3/TRBV12-4
TGTGCCAGCAGTTCTAATCTCTGGACTAGCGGTAAAGATACGCAGTATTTT,CASSSNLWTSGKDTQYF,TRBD2,TRBJ2-3,many,TRBV6-5
TGTGCCAGCAGCGTAGGGGACAGGGGCGGCTACACCTTC,CASSVGDRGGYTF,TRBD1,TRBJ1-2,many,TRBV9
TGTGCCAGCAGCTTAGATCTTCCGGACTACCAGTTCTTC,CASSLDLPDYQFF,NA,TRBJ2-1,NA,TRBV11-2
TGTGCCAGCAGTTCGGAAGTAGACAGGGGAGCAGATACGCAGTATTTT,CASSSEVDRGADTQYF,TRBD1,TRBJ2-3,NA,TRBV12-3/TRBV12-4
TGTGCCAGCAGCCGCAGTAGATCGAAGGGCTATGGCTACACCTTC,CASSRSRSKGYGYTF,NA,TRBJ1-2,many,TRBV7-2
TGTGCCAGCAGCTTGCAGGGTGGGCAGTTCTTC,CASSLQGGQFF,NA,TRBJ2-1,many,TRBV7-9
TGTGCCAGCATCAAGGCACAGAACACCGGGGAGCTGTTTTTT,CASIKAQNTGELFF,NA,TRBJ2-2,many,TRBV6-2/TRBV6-3
TGTGCCAGCAGCTTAACGGGCAGTAGCAACACTGAAGCTTTCTTT,CASSLTGSSNTEAFF,NA,TRBJ1-1,few,TRBV7-6
TGTGCCAGCAGGACCGGGACACTTAACACTGAAGCTTTCTTT,CASRTGTLNTEAFF,NA,TRBJ1-1,few,TRBV7-2
TGCAGTGCTAGGGGAGGGATAGGGTCGAAACTGTTTTTT,CSARGGIGSKLFF,NA,TRBJ1-4,NA,TRBV20-1
TGTGCCAGCAGTCTACAAACTGACAGAAACTATGGCTACACCTTC,CASSLQTDRNYGYTF,NA,TRBJ1-2,many,TRBV2
TGCGCCAGCAGTCCGCCGGGGGATTCTAACTATGGCTACACCTTC,CASSPPGDSNYGYTF,NA,TRBJ1-2,NA,TRBV5-1
TGTGCCAGCAGCTTAGCAAGGTCAGGGCACACTGAAGCTTTCTTT,CASSLARSGHTEAFF,NA,TRBJ1-1,NA,TRBV7-9
TGCAGTGCTAGAGTACGGGACAGGGGTAACTATGGCTACACCTTC,CSARVRDRGNYGYTF,TRBD1,TRBJ1-2,NA,TRBV20-1
TGTGCCAGCAGCCCGAGGAGGGCAGCTAACTATGGCTACACCTTC,CASSPRRAANYGYTF,NA,TRBJ1-2,many,TRBV6-2/TRBV6-3
TGTGCCAGCAGTCCCCCCGGTGTGAGCAATGAGCAGTTCTTC,CASSPPGVSNEQFF,NA,TRBJ2-1,NA,TRBV28